A single sample is the source of the 3 T cell receptor beta chains below, sequenced in a study of cytomegalovirus exposure and HLA in healthy donors. In the PCR, 60 Vbeta and 13 Jbeta primers were used. Assay: immunoSEQ multiplex PCR; the TCRdb copy retains only in-frame clones and omits some. The table shows 75,000 to 90,000 clones, with around three fifths occurring only once. Input material: PBMCs. The receptor set was obtained from a woman aged 40-49 years in good health and CMV-seropositive.

This rearrangement joins TRBV4-1 to TRBJ1-2; 10 bases line up with TRBD1. With 3 bases clipped from V and 3 bases from J, the junction kept 7 bases outside the gene matches. The germline gives CDR1 MGHRA, CDR2 YSYEKL. The CDR3 covers 16 residues. In DNA, the CDR3 is TGCGCCAGCAGCCACCGGGACAGGGGAAAAGACTATGGCTACACCTTC. Protein sequence: CASSHRDRGKDYGYTF.

A few counts support this clone. This chain links TRBV6-6 with TRBJ2-7, with TRBD1 matching over 9 bases. V dropped 4 bases and J dropped 7; count of bases not matched to a gene: 14. The length of the CDR3 is 16 residues. Germline values: CDR1 MNHNY, CDR2 SVGAGI (reference sequence). CDR3 sequence: CASSSDTGGPVGEQYF. The CDR3 DNA sequence: TGTGCCAGCAGTTCCGATACAGGGGGCCCCGTGGGTGAGCAGTACTTC.

This chain's CDR3 is CASSLDGASSYNEQFF. The CDR3, as DNA: TGTGCCAGCAGCTTAGATGGTGCCAGCTCCTACAATGAGCAGTTCTTC. This chain links TRBV11-3 with TRBJ2-1, with D unresolved. Germline CDR1 is SGHNT and CDR2 is YENEEA. V dropped 0 bases and J dropped 0 bases, with 9 bases sitting between them. The CDR3 is made up of 16 amino acids.